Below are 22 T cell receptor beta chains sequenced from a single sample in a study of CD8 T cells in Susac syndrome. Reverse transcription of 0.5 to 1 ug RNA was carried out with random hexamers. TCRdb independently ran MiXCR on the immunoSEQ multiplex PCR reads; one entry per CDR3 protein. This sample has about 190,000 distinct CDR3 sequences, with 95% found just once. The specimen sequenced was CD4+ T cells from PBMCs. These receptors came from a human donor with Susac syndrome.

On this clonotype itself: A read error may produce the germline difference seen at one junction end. DNA for the CDR3: TGCAGCCTCGAACGTCGGTTGCTGAACACTGAAGCCTTCTTT. It translates to CSLERRLLNTEAFF. The chain uses TRBV29-1 and TRBJ1-1; no clear D gene. The CDR3 consists of 14 residues. Germline V gene data show CDR1 as SQVTM and CDR2 as ANQGSEA. Using reference TRBV29-1 and TRBJ1-1 for the parts outside the CDR3, the full variable domain is SAVISQKPSRDICQRGTSLTIQCQVDSQVTMMFWYRQQPGQSLTLIATANQGSEATYESGFVIDKFPISRPNLTFSTLTVSNMSPEDSSIYLCSLERRLLNTEAFFGQGTRLTVV.

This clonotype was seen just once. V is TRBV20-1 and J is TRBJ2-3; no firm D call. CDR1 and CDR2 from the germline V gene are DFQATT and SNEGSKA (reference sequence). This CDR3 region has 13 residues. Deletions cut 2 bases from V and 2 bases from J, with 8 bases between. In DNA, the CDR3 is TGCAGTGCTAGAACCTATGACACAGATACGCAGTATTTT. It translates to CSARTYDTDTQYF.

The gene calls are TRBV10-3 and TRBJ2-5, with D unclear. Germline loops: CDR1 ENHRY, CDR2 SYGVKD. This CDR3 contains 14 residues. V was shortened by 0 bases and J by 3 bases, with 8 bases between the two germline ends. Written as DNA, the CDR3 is TGTGCCATCAGTGAGTCGCCGGCAGAAGAGACCCAGTACTTC. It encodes CAISESPAEETQYF.

The CDR3 reads CSVGDTYEQYF. As DNA, the CDR3 is TGCAGCGTGGGGGACACCTACGAGCAGTACTTC. The chain is built from TRBV29-1 and TRBJ2-7, with D perhaps TRBD1 (6 bases). In germline, CDR1 is SQVTM, CDR2 ANQGSEA. Trimming took off 6 bases at V and 2 bases at J, with 8 bases between the two ends. CDR3 length: 11 amino acids.

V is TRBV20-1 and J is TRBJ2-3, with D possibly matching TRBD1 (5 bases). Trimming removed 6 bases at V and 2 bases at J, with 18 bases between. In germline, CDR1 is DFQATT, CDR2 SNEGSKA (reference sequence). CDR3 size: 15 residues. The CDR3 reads CSALPLRGTTDTQYF. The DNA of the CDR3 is TGCAGTGCCCTCCCTCTTAGGGGCACCACAGATACGCAGTATTTT.

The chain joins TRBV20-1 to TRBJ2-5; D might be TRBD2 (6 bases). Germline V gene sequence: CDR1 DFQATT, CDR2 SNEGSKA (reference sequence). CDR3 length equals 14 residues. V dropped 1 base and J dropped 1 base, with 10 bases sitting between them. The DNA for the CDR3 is TGCAGTGCTAGAGTCGCGGGGAGCCAAGAGACCCAGTACTTC. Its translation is CSARVAGSQETQYF.

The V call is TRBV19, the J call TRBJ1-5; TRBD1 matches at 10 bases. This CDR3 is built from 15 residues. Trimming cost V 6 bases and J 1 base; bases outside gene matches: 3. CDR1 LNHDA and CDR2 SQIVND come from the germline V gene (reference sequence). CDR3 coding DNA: TGTGCCAGTAGGCCGGGACAGGGGAGCAATCAGCCCCAGCATTTT. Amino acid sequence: CASRPGQGSNQPQHF. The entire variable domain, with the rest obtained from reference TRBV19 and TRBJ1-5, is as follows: DGGITQSPKYLFRKEGQNVTLSCEQNLNHDAMYWYRQDPGQGLRLIYYSQIVNDFQKGDIAEGYSVSREKKESFPLTVTSAQKNPTAFYLCASRPGQGSNQPQHFGDGTRLSIL.

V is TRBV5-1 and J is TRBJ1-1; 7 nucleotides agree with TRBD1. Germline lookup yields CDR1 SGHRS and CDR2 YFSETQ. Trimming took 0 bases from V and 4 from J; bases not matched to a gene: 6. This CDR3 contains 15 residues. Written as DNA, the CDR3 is TGCGCCAGCAGCTTGGCTGACAGGGACGCCACTGAAGCTTTCTTT. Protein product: CASSLADRDATEAFF.

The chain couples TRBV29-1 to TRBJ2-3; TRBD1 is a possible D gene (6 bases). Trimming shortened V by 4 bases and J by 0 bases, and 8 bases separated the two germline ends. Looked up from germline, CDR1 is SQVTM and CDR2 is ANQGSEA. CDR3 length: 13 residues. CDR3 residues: CSVGQESTDTQYF. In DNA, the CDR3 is TGCAGCGTTGGACAGGAGAGCACAGATACGCAGTATTTT.

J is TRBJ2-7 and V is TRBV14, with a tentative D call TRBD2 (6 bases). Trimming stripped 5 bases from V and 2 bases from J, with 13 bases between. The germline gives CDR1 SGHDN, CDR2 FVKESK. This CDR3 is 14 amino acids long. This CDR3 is CASSLPGLTYEQYF. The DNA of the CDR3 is TGTGCCAGCAGCTTACCGGGACTCACCTACGAGCAGTACTTC. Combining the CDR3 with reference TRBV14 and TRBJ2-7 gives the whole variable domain EAGVTQFPSHSVIEKGQTVTLRCDPISGHDNLYWYRRVMGKEIKFLLHFVKESKQDESGMPNNRFLAERTGGTYSTLKVQPAELEDSGVYFCASSLPGLTYEQYFGPGTRLTVT.

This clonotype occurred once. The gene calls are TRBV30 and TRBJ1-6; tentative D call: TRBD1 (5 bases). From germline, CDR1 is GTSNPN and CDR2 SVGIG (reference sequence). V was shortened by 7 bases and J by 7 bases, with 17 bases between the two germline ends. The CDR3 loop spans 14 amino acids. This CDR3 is CAYRQSNLNSPLHF. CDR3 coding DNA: TGTGCCTACCGACAGTCAAACTTGAATTCACCCCTCCACTTT.

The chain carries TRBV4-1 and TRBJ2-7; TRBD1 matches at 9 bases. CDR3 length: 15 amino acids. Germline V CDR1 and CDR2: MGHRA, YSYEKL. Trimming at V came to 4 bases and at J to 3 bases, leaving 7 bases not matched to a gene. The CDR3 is CASSPWTGVRYEQYF. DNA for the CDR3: TGCGCCAGCAGCCCATGGACAGGGGTGCGCTACGAGCAGTACTTC.

The CDR3 reads CASTPGQGPGSPLHF. The CDR3 coding sequence is TGTGCCAGCACTCCGGGACAGGGACCAGGCTCACCCCTCCACTTT. V and J are TRBV2 and TRBJ1-6; TRBD1 matches at 9 bases. Germline values: CDR1 SNHLY, CDR2 FYNNEI. The J segment lost 10 bases and the V segment lost 7 bases, leaving 11 bases of the junction unmatched. This CDR3 spans 15 amino acids.

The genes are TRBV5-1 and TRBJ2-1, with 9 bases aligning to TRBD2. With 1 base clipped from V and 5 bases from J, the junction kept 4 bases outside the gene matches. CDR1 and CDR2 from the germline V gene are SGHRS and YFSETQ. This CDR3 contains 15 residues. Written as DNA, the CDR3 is TGCGCCAGCAGCTTGCCTCTAGCGGGGAACAATGAGCAGTTCTTC. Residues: CASSLPLAGNNEQFF.

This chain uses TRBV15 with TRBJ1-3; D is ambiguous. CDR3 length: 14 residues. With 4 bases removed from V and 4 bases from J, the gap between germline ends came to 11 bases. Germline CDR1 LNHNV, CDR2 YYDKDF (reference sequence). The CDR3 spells CATSIQRGGNTIYF. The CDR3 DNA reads TGTGCCACCAGCATACAGCGAGGCGGAAACACCATATATTTT.

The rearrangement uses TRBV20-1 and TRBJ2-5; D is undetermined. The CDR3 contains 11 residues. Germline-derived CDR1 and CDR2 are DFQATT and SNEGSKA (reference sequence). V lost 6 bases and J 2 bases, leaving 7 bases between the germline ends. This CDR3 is CSAPKQETQYF. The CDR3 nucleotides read TGCAGTGCCCCCAAACAAGAGACCCAGTACTTC.

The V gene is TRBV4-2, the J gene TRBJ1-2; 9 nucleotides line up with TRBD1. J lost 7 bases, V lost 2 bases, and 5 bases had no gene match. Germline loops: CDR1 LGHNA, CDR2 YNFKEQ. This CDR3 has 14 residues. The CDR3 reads CASSQTRDRAGYTF. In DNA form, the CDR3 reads TGTGCCAGCAGCCAAACCCGGGACAGGGCTGGCTACACCTTC.

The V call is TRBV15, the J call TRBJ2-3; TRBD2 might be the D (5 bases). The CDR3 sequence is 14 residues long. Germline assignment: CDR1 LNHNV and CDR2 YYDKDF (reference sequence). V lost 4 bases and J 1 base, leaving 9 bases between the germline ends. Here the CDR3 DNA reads TGTGCCACCAGCACTGGAGGCGGCACAGATACGCAGTATTTT. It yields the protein CATSTGGGTDTQYF. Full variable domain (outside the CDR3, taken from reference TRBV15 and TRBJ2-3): DAMVIQNPRYQVTQFGKPVTLSCSQTLNHNVMYWYQQKSSQAPKLLFHYYDKDFNNEADTPDNFQSRRPNTSFCFLDIRSPGLGDTAMYLCATSTGGGTDTQYFGPGTRLTVL.

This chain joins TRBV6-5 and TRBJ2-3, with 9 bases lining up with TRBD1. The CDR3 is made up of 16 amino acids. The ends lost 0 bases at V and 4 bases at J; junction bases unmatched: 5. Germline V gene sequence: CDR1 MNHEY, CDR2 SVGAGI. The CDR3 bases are TGTGCCAGCAGTTACTCCGGGACAGGGAGTGCAGATACGCAGTATTTT. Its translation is CASSYSGTGSADTQYF.

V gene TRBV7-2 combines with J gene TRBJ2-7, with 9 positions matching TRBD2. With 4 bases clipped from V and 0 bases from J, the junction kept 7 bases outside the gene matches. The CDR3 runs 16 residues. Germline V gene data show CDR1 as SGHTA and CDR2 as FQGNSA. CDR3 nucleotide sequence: TGTGCCAGCAGCTGGTTAGGTAGCGGGGGCTCCTACGAGCAGTACTTC. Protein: CASSWLGSGGSYEQYF.

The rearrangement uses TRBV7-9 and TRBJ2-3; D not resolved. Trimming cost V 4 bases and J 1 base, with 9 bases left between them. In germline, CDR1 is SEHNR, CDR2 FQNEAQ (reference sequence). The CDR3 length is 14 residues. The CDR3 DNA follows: TGTGCCAGCAGCTCCCCCTTGGGCACAGATACGCAGTATTTT. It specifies CASSSPLGTDTQYF.

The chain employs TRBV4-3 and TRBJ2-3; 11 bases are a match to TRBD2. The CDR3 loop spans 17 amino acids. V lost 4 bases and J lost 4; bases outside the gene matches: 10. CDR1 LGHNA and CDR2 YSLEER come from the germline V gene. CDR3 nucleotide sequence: TGCGCCAGCAGCCCAACAGCTAGCGGGGGGTTGGCAGATACGCAGTATTTT. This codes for CASSPTASGGLADTQYF.